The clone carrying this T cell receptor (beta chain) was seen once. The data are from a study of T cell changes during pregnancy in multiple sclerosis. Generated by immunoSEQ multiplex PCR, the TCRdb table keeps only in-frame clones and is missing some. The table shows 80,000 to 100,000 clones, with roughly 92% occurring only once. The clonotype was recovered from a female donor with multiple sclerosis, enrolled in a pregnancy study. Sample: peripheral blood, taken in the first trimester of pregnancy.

The CDR3 DNA follows: TGTGCCAGCAGACCACCCCCCGGGACTAGCGGCACAGATACGCAGTATTTT. It encodes CASRPPPGTSGTDTQYF. This chain links TRBV5-4 with TRBJ2-3; 10 nucleotides line up with TRBD2. Looked up from germline, CDR1 is SGHNT and CDR2 is YYREEE (reference sequence). The ends lost 5 bases at V and 1 base at J; junction bases unmatched: 10. This CDR3 has 17 residues.